Below, 4 T cell receptor beta chains from the same sample are listed, as sequenced in a study of beta chain features in type 1 diabetes. The investigators reverse transcribed all of the isolated RNA, so they sequenced expressed TCRB transcripts. Libraries were prepared by immunoSEQ multiplex PCR; TCRdb keeps only in-frame clonotypes and omits some of them. This table has about 150,000 clones, less than 11% appearing once. Sequences were obtained from naive CD4+ T cells from blood. The receptors come from a man aged 18 to 30 in good health.

V usage is TRBV27 and J usage is TRBJ1-5; 10 nucleotides align to TRBD1. The germline V gene has CDR1 MNHEY and CDR2 SMNVEV (reference sequence). CDR3 length: 16 amino acids. After removal of 3 bases from V and 2 bases from J, the junction contained 4 bases not matched to a gene. In DNA, the CDR3 is TGTGCCAGCAGTTTGCTCGGGACAGGGGGCAATCAGCCCCAGCATTTT. Encoded protein: CASSLLGTGGNQPQHF.

This clone was recorded a few times. This chain uses TRBV6-5 with TRBJ2-7; D gene unclear. The CDR3 spans 15 residues. V lost 2 bases and J lost 0, with 11 bases in between. CDR1 and CDR2 (germline): MNHEY, SVGAGI. The CDR3 region is CASSYTRGSSYEQYF. The CDR3 nucleotides read TGTGCCAGCAGTTACACCCGAGGAAGCTCCTACGAGCAGTACTTC.

The chain uses TRBV7-9 and TRBJ1-2; D is ambiguous. CDR1 SEHNR and CDR2 FQNEAQ come from the germline V gene (reference sequence). The length of the CDR3 is 12 residues. V lost 4 bases and J 4 bases, leaving 7 bases between the germline ends. CDR3 sequence reads: CASSSQSYGYTF. CDR3 in DNA: TGTGCCAGCAGCTCACAGAGCTATGGCTACACCTTC.

In this sample, this clone turned up many times. This rearrangement joins TRBV29-1 to TRBJ2-5; D perhaps matches TRBD1 (5 bases). V was clipped by 3 bases and J by 5 bases, with 13 bases between them. Germline CDR1 SQVTM, CDR2 ANQGSEA. The CDR3 runs 13 residues. This CDR3 reads CSVERQGGETQYF. In nucleotides, the CDR3 is TGCAGCGTTGAGAGGCAGGGCGGTGAGACCCAGTACTTC. The full variable domain, its missing parts supplied by reference TRBV29-1 and TRBJ2-5, is SAVISQKPSRDICQRGTSLTIQCQVDSQVTMMFWYRQQPGQSLTLIATANQGSEATYESGFVIDKFPISRPNLTFSTLTVSNMSPEDSSIYLCSVERQGGETQYFGPGTRLLVL.